These 15 T cell receptor beta chains came from one sample sequenced in a study of cytomegalovirus exposure and HLA in healthy donors. Both 60 Vbeta primers and 13 Jbeta primers went into the PCR. Measured with immunoSEQ multiplex PCR; TCRdb has only the in-frame clones, and not every one. The repertoire holds roughly 160,000 clones, with nearly 80% as singletons. The source material was PBMCs. The receptors originated from a man aged 50-60 years in good health and CMV-seropositive.

The rearrangement uses TRBV28 and TRBJ2-7, with TRBD2 matching 9 bases. The CDR3 runs to 16 residues. The V segment lost 2 bases and the J segment 0 bases; nucleotides outside the gene matches: 5. The germline gives CDR1 MDHEN, CDR2 SYDVKM. This CDR3 is CASSLAGGPSSYEQYF. The CDR3 DNA reads as TGTGCCAGCAGTTTAGCGGGGGGGCCGAGCTCCTACGAGCAGTACTTC.

The V and J genes are TRBV4-2 and TRBJ2-1, with D unclear. Germline V gene lookup returns CDR1 LGHNA and CDR2 YNFKEQ. Trimming removed 0 bases at V and 0 bases at J, with 12 bases between. The CDR3 contains 17 residues. In DNA form, the CDR3 reads TGTGCCAGCAGCCAAGACAACCCCTGGAGCTCCTACAATGAGCAGTTCTTC. Amino acids: CASSQDNPWSSYNEQFF.

The genes are TRBV11-2 and TRBJ2-7; 7 nucleotides match TRBD1. Germline V gene lookup returns CDR1 SGHAT and CDR2 FQNNGV. The CDR3 loop spans 15 amino acids. With V trimmed by 2 bases and J by 3 bases, 7 bases remained unmatched. The CDR3 protein is CASSLRGGLLYEQYV. Written as DNA, the CDR3 is TGTGCCAGCAGCTTAAGAGGGGGCCTCCTCTACGAGCAGTACGTC.

Remarks on this clone: The CDR3 does not end in the conserved phenylalanine or tryptophan, so this is likely a read error. V and J are TRBV5-1 and TRBJ2-7, with D possibly matching TRBD1 (6 bases). CDR1 and CDR2 from the germline V gene are SGHRS and YFSETQ. The CDR3 loop spans 17 amino acids. In DNA, the CDR3 is TGCGCCAGCAGCTTGGGGGCCCAACCAGGGGCTTCCTCCGAGCAGTACCTC. Its translation: CASSLGAQPGASSEQYL.

The J gene is TRBJ2-5, the V gene TRBV7-9; 10 bases map to TRBD2. Germline CDR1 is SEHNR and CDR2 is FQNEAQ (reference sequence). This CDR3 has 18 residues. The V segment lost 2 bases and the J segment 1 base; nucleotides outside the gene matches: 10. For the CDR3, the DNA is TGTGCCAGCAGCTTAATCCGTCTCCAGCGGGGGGGCCAAGAGACCCAGTACTTC. This codes for CASSLIRLQRGGQETQYF.

The chain links TRBV18 to TRBJ1-3; 9 bases are a match to TRBD1. This CDR3 has 16 residues. Trimming cost V 3 bases and J 4 bases; bases outside gene matches: 7. Germline-derived CDR1 and CDR2 are KGHSH and LQKENI. CDR3 residues: CASSPVTGGAGNTIYF. The CDR3 DNA reads TGTGCCAGCTCACCGGTAACAGGGGGCGCCGGAAACACCATATATTTT.

The rearrangement joins TRBV5-6 to TRBJ1-5; 7 bases align to TRBD1. With 2 bases clipped from V and 0 bases from J, the junction kept 11 bases outside the gene matches. The germline V gene encodes CDR1 SGHDT and CDR2 YYEEEE. The CDR3 covers 18 residues. Written as DNA, the CDR3 is TGTGCCAGCAGCTTCACTTCAGGGGGGTCCCTTAGCAATCAGCCCCAGCATTTT. Its translation is CASSFTSGGSLSNQPQHF.

The chain combines TRBV5-1 with TRBJ2-3; D not resolved. The germline V gene has CDR1 SGHRS and CDR2 YFSETQ. With 1 base removed from V and 0 bases from J, the gap between germline ends came to 3 bases. The CDR3 sequence is 13 residues long. CDR3 amino acids: CASSLSSTDTQYF. The CDR3 DNA reads as TGCGCCAGCAGCTTGTCTAGCACAGATACGCAGTATTTT.

The chain carries TRBV6-1 and TRBJ1-5; D uncertain. The CDR3 runs to 13 residues. Deletions cut 5 bases from V and 7 bases from J, with 12 bases between. Germline assignment: CDR1 MNHNS and CDR2 SASEGT. CDR3: CASSHPRQQPQHF. CDR3 nucleotides: TGTGCCAGCAGTCACCCCAGGCAACAGCCCCAGCATTTT.

The chain carries TRBV7-8 and TRBJ1-2, with a possible D match to TRBD1 (5 bases). The CDR3 is made up of 14 amino acids. The germline V gene encodes CDR1 SGHVS and CDR2 FQNEAQ. V gave up 3 bases and J gave up 8 bases, with 16 bases separating them. In DNA, the CDR3 is TGTGCCAGCAGCTTCGGGCAGGGTGGCGGCGGCTACACCTTC. It translates to CASSFGQGGGGYTF.

The V gene is TRBV11-3, the J gene TRBJ2-5; 11 nucleotides align to TRBD2. After removal of 2 bases from V and 0 bases from J, the junction contained 5 bases not matched to a gene. The germline gives CDR1 SGHNT, CDR2 YENEEA. There are 17 residues in the CDR3. The CDR3 DNA sequence: TGTGCCAGCAGCTTACCAAAACTAGCGGGGGACCAAGAGACCCAGTACTTC. It encodes CASSLPKLAGDQETQYF.

J is TRBJ2-3 and V is TRBV2; 13 bases fit TRBD2. The length of the CDR3 is 18 residues. Trimming at V came to 6 bases and at J to 5 bases, leaving 14 bases not matched to a gene. Germline V gives CDR1 SNHLY, CDR2 FYNNEI. CDR3 nucleotides: TGTGCCAGCAGGGGAGGACTAGCGGGGGAAGGAGGAGGAGATACGCAGTATTTT. This codes for CASRGGLAGEGGGDTQYF.

The chain combines TRBV19 with TRBJ2-1; TRBD1 matches at 9 bases. The CDR3 sequence is 15 residues long. The ends lost 5 bases at V and 7 bases at J; junction bases unmatched: 9. Germline values: CDR1 LNHDA, CDR2 SQIVND (reference sequence). In DNA form, the CDR3 reads TGTGCCAGTAGTGCCCGACAGGGGGTCTGGAATGAGCAGTTCTTC. Its translation is CASSARQGVWNEQFF.

This clone has just a few counts. The V and J genes are TRBV6-1 and TRBJ2-3; TRBD2 might be the D (5 bases). The CDR3 is made up of 15 amino acids. The V and J ends lost 6 bases and 2 bases respectively, with 15 bases between them. Germline lookup yields CDR1 MNHNS and CDR2 SASEGT. DNA for the CDR3: TGTGCCAGCAGGTCCACGGGAACCTACACAGATACGCAGTATTTT. Translated, it gives CASRSTGTYTDTQYF.

The rearrangement uses TRBV21-1 and TRBJ1-1; TRBD1, the table's D call, lacks a check against the DNA. TRBV21-1 is described as a pseudogene. This CDR3 is 14 amino acids long. For the CDR3, the DNA is TGTGCCAGCAGCAATAGGGGTCGAAACACTGAAGCTTTCTTT. Its translation: CASSNRGRNTEAFF.